In its sample, the clone carrying this TCR beta chain was seen a few times. Its antigen is as yet unknown. Repertoires were generated with immunoSEQ multiplex PCR, while TCRdb's copy carries only in-frame clones and drops some. The data contain approximately 69,000 clones, 65% to 90% of them singletons. The CDR3 runs to 16 residues. Germline V lookup: CDR1 SGHVS, CDR2 FNYEAQ. Between the trimmed V and J ends, which lost 8 bases and 5 bases, there was a span of 22 bases. The data are from a study of OX40 agonist ivuxolimab in advanced cancers. Study as a whole: The patients' treatment was ivuxolimab, an agonistic anti-OX40 (CD134) antibody. The study enrolled dose-escalation patients with hepatocellular carcinoma, melanoma, renal cell or head and neck cancer.

Study results and limitations: Expanded peripheral T cell antigen specificity was not determined. Among the least clonally expanded were partial responders at 0.1-3.0 mg/kg.

V usage is TRBV7-6 and J usage is TRBJ1-3; no firm D call. The clonotype originates from an adult with an advanced solid tumor such as melanoma, head and neck, liver or kidney cancer. Sequenced material: CD4+ or CD8+ T cells sorted from blood, taken in a trial of the OX40 agonist ivuxolimab. The CDR3 spells CASGVSSQLRRNTIYF. The CDR3 DNA follows: TGTGCCAGCGGTGTCTCATCCCAACTACGCAGAAACACCATATATTTT.